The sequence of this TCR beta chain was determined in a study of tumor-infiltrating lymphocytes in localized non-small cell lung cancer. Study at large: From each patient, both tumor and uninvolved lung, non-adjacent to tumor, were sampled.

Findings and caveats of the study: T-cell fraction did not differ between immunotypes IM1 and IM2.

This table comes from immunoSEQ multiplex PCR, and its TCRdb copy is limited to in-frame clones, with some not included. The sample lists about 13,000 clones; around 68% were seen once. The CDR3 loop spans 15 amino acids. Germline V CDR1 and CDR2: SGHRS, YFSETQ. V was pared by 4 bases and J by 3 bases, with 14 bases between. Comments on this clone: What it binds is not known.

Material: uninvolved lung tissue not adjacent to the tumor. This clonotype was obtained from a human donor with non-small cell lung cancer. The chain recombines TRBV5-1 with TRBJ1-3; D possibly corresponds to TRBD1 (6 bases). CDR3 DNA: TGCGCCAGCAGCAGTACAGGGTCCGATGGAAACACCATATATTTT. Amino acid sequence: CASSSTGSDGNTIYF.